The clone carrying this TCR beta chain occurred a few times. This sample stems from a study of T-cell reconstitution after alpha-beta-depleted transplantation in children. The TCRbeta library incorporated unique molecular identifiers. TCRdb fed the PCR reads into MiXCR, producing one record per CDR3 protein. Among nearly 400,000 distinct CDR3 sequences listed, around 21% were seen once. The CDR3 totals 14 residues. V lost 5 bases, J lost 1 base, and 4 bases stayed unmatched. Sequencing used PBMCs from the stem cell graft donor, obtained from the stem cell graft. The source is a human donor who donated a stem cell graft to a child with acute myeloid leukemia. The chain recombines TRBV12-3 or TRBV12-4 with TRBJ1-1; the match to TRBD1 covers 7 bases. CDR3 residues: CASSAGQPNTEAFF. The CDR3 coding sequence is TGTGCCAGCAGTGCGGGACAGCCGAACACTGAAGCTTTCTTT.